The text below deals with one T cell receptor beta chain. Its antigen is undetermined. These data originate in a study of CXCR3-negative and CXCR3-positive naive CD8 T cells. General study results and limits: More hydrophobic TRB CDR3s occurred in CXCR3-positive than in CXCR3-negative naive cells. Across naive subsets, surface CD5 expression was comparable, and TCR strength was inferred from properties of the TRB CDR3.

The TRB libraries of cDNA were built by UMI-labeled 5' RACE. TCRdb re-called the 5' RACE reads, yielding one record per CDR3 amino acid sequence without DNA. The listing contains 130,000 to 150,000 distinct CDR3 sequences. Germline values: CDR1 SGHNT, CDR2 YYREEE (reference sequence). The CDR3 sequence is 12 residues long. Identification of naive CD8+ T cells rested on CD45RO-CCR7+CD27+CD95- status. This clonotype originated in a human donor in good health. Some clones in this sample may be carry-over from other donors' samples. This rearrangement joins TRBV5-4 to TRBJ2-1; TCRdb lists TRBD1, though no DNA is available to test this call. Sequencing was done on a sample of naive CXCR3+ CD8+ T cells from blood. The subset: CD45RO-CCR7+CD27+CD95- naive CD8+ T cells expressing CXCR3 (TNR3+). The CDR3 reads CASSNGGGEQFF.